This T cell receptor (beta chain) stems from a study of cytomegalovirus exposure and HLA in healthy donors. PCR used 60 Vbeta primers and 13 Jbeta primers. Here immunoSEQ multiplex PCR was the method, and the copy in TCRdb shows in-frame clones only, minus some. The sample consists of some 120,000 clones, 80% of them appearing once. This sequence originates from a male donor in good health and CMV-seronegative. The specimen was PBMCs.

This CDR3 reads CASSATGGEVQPQHF. CDR3 nucleotide sequence: TGTGCCAGCAGTGCGACAGGGGGTGAGGTGCAGCCCCAGCATTTT. The rearrangement joins TRBV2 to TRBJ1-5; 9 bases agree with TRBD1. CDR1 SNHLY and CDR2 FYNNEI come from the germline V gene. The V segment lost 4 bases and the J segment 7 bases; nucleotides outside the gene matches: 8. The CDR3 is 15 amino acids.